This TCR beta chain was sequenced for a study of cytomegalovirus exposure and HLA in healthy donors. Study conclusions and caveats: A later analysis linked a missense DCLRE1C variant to TCR beta V- and J-gene trimming.

Of note for this clone: No antigen is known for it.

The CDR3 is 15 amino acids. Trimming at V came to 1 base and at J to 3 bases, leaving 5 bases not matched to a gene. Looked up from germline, CDR1 is SGDLS and CDR2 is YYNGEE. PCR used 60 Vbeta primers and 13 Jbeta primers. The protocol was immunoSEQ multiplex PCR, while the TCRdb copy is restricted to in-frame clones and leaves out a portion. Seen here are about 90,000 clones, less than 80% observed once, and the top ten hold 20% to 25%. This rearrangement joins TRBV9 to TRBJ2-5, with 8 bases aligning to TRBD1. The sequence was collected from a young man in good health and CMV-seropositive. Specimen: PBMCs. Here the CDR3 reads CASSVQGAEKETQYF. The CDR3 DNA is TGTGCCAGCAGCGTACAGGGGGCCGAAAAAGAGACCCAGTACTTC. Using reference TRBV9 and TRBJ2-5 for the parts outside the CDR3, the full variable domain is DSGVTQTPKHLITATGQRVTLRCSPRSGDLSVYWYQQSLDQGLQFLIQYYNGEERAKGNILERFSAQQFPDLHSELNLSSLELGDSALYFCASSVQGAEKETQYFGPGTRLLVL.